What follows is one T cell receptor beta chain and its context. This entry is derived from a study of blood T cell repertoires in COVID-19. Germline loops: CDR1 LNHDA, CDR2 SQIVND (reference sequence). The CDR3 has 13 residues. The V gene lost 5 bases and the J gene lost 9 bases, with 14 bases spanning the gap. Clones were sequenced by immunoSEQ multiplex PCR, and TCRdb holds only the in-frame ones, with some missing. The sample carries under 250,000 clones, about 86% recorded once. This chain links TRBV19 with TRBJ1-5; tentative D call: TRBD1 (5 bases). The specimen sequenced was peripheral blood. This receptor was obtained from a man aged 50 to 60 with active or convalescent COVID-19. Here the CDR3 reads CASSPGGVGPQHF. The CDR3 region has the DNA TGTGCCAGTAGTCCCGGGGGGGTCGGGCCCCAGCATTTT.